The present entry profiles one TCR beta chain with its context. Its antigen remains unknown. This entry belongs to a study of beta chain features in type 1 diabetes. Findings and limits, study-wide: Type 1 diabetes patients had TCRB CDR3s that were shorter (moderately but significantly so) in all four CD4+ subsets.

Germline CDR1 is SQVTM and CDR2 is ANQGSEA. The CDR3 totals 14 residues. Trimming took 2 bases from V and 6 from J; bases not matched to a gene: 8. Every bit of the isolated RNA underwent reverse transcription, so sequencing read expressed TCRB transcripts. TCRdb's copy holds only in-frame clones and misses some; the assay was immunoSEQ multiplex PCR. The sample lists about 260,000 clones, roughly 25% occurring once. Sequencing was done on a sample of naive CD4+ T cells from blood. The sequence derives from a woman in her twenties or thirties with type 1 diabetes. The chain is built from TRBV29-1 and TRBJ1-1, with TRBD1 identical over 8 bases. The CDR3 DNA reads TGCAGCGTTGAACCACGGACAGGGCTACCTGAAGCTTTCTTT. It specifies CSVEPRTGLPEAFF.